These 9 T cell receptor beta chains originate from one sample sequenced in a study of cytomegalovirus exposure and HLA in healthy donors. Assay used: immunoSEQ multiplex PCR; TCRdb lists only in-frame clones, some missing. The sample holds approximately 160,000 clones, approximately 89% seen once. The sample taken for sequencing was PBMCs. All receptors derive from a man between 18 and 35 years old in good health and CMV-seropositive.

The DNA of the CDR3 is TGTGCCAGCAGCGCCGGGAGCTCCTACAATGAGCAGTTCTTC. It yields the protein CASSAGSSYNEQFF. The chain combines TRBV2 with TRBJ2-1; D is possibly TRBD2 (6 bases). CDR3 length: 14 amino acids. The germline V gene encodes CDR1 SNHLY and CDR2 FYNNEI. The V end was cut by 6 bases, the J end by 0 bases, with 9 bases between. The full variable domain, completed using reference TRBV2 and TRBJ2-1, is EPEVTQTPSHQVTQMGQEVILRCVPISNHLYFYWYRQILGQKVEFLVSFYNNEISEKSEIFDDQFSVERPDGSNFTLKIRSTKLEDSAMYFCASSAGSSYNEQFFGPGTRLTVL.

Of note for this clone: The junction does not match germline at one end; this may be a read error. The chain employs TRBV7-7 and TRBJ2-5; TRBD1 is a possible D gene (5 bases). There are 16 residues in the CDR3. Germline loops: CDR1 SSHAT, CDR2 FNYEAQ (reference sequence). CDR3 nucleotide sequence: TGTGCTAGCAGCTTAGGGCGGCTAGTATCAGGGGAGACCCAGTACTTC. This codes for CASSLGRLVSGETQYF.

The V call is TRBV6-5, the J call TRBJ2-7; D is uncertain. Trimming removed 4 bases from V and 0 bases from J, with 16 bases in between. Germline V gene data show CDR1 as MNHEY and CDR2 as SVGAGI. The CDR3 is made up of 16 amino acids. In DNA form, the CDR3 reads TGTGCCAGCAGTTGGCGAGATGGAGCCACCTCCTACGAGCAGTACTTC. Encoded protein: CASSWRDGATSYEQYF.

The chain joins TRBV19 to TRBJ1-1; no firm D call. The CDR3 runs 13 residues. Germline CDR1 LNHDA, CDR2 SQIVND (reference sequence). V lost 7 bases to trimming and J lost 1 base, with 10 bases between them. The CDR3 loop reads CASTTTGNTEAFF. The CDR3 coding sequence is TGTGCCAGTACCACGACTGGGAACACTGAAGCTTTCTTT.

V and J are TRBV19 and TRBJ2-1; 9 nucleotides align to TRBD1. Germline V gene lookup returns CDR1 LNHDA and CDR2 SQIVND (reference sequence). The CDR3 runs 16 residues. V lost 7 bases to trimming and J lost 7 bases; unmatched junction nucleotides: 14. The CDR3 DNA is TGTGCCAGTACCCAACCCGGGACAGGGAAAAGGAATGAGCAGTTCTTC. The encoded protein is CASTQPGTGKRNEQFF.

The chain combines TRBV4-1 with TRBJ2-2, with 12 bases lining up with TRBD2. Germline CDR1 reads MGHRA; CDR2 reads YSYEKL. CDR3 length: 17 amino acids. V lost 0 bases to trimming and J lost 7 bases; unmatched junction nucleotides: 6. CDR3 region: CASSQDHRGLAGGELFF. CDR3 sequence (DNA): TGCGCCAGCAGCCAAGATCACAGGGGACTAGCGGGCGGGGAGCTGTTTTTT.

J is TRBJ2-1 and V is TRBV28; 11 bases line up with TRBD2. The CDR3 totals 15 residues. The germline CDR1 and CDR2 sequences are MDHEN and SYDVKM. The CDR3 sequence: CASLGTSGNVYEQFF. CDR3 sequence (DNA): TGTGCATCTTTAGGGACTAGCGGTAATGTGTATGAGCAGTTCTTC.

V and J are TRBV18 and TRBJ2-3; D not resolved. The CDR3 runs to 13 residues. The germline V gene has CDR1 KGHSH and CDR2 LQKENI. V was clipped by 3 bases and J by 6 bases, with 10 bases between them. CDR3 in DNA: TGTGCCAGCTCACCGGGCCCTTCCGATACGCAGTATTTT. It specifies CASSPGPSDTQYF. The full variable domain, with the rest looked up from reference TRBV18 and TRBJ2-3, is NAGVMQNPRHLVRRRGQEARLRCSPMKGHSHVYWYRQLPEEGLKFMVYLQKENIIDESGMPKERFSAEFPKEGPSILRIQQVVRGDSAAYFCASSPGPSDTQYFGPGTRLTVL.

The chain recombines TRBV5-1 with TRBJ2-3, with D hard to call. The CDR3 sequence is 12 residues long. V lost 4 bases, J lost 0 bases, and 3 bases lay in between. CDR1 and CDR2 (germline): SGHRS, YFSETQ. DNA of the CDR3: TGCGCCAGCAGCATAAGCACAGATACGCAGTATTTT. Protein sequence: CASSISTDTQYF.